The entry below gives a single T cell receptor (beta chain) sequence along with its context. CDR1 is SGHTA and CDR2 is FQGNSA in the germline V gene. Trimming cost V 5 bases and J 12 bases; bases outside gene matches: 14. The CDR3 has 15 residues. The sample comes from a study of T cell responses to AZD1222 COVID-19 vaccine. Sequencing was performed with immunoSEQ multiplex PCR; in TCRdb, only in-frame clones are kept and a portion is missing. The data hold some 150,000 clones, with about 91% observed a single time. The genes are TRBV7-2 and TRBJ2-3; 10 bases are a match to TRBD2. The sample was peripheral blood, taken on day 0 of AZD1222 vaccination. The receptor was derived from an adult in good health. The CDR3 sequence: CASSPPPSGSRSQYF. DNA for the CDR3: TGTGCCAGCAGCCCCCCGCCTAGCGGGAGTCGTTCACAGTATTTT. Drawing the rest from reference TRBV7-2 and TRBJ2-3, the complete variable domain is GAGVSQSPSNKVTEKGKDVELRCDPISGHTALYWYRQSLGQGLEFLIYFQGNSAPDKSGLPSDRFSAERTGGSVSTLTIQRTQQEDSAVYLCASSPPPSGSRSQYFGPGTRLTVL.